One and the same sample provided the 2 T cell receptor beta chains below, sequenced in a study of OX40 agonist ivuxolimab in advanced cancers. Library preparation employed the immunoSEQ multiplex PCR assay. TCRdb mirrors the immuneACCESS table, restricted to in-frame sequences. Some clones are absent from its copies; in checked studies, under half trace to an unresolved V gene, and the reason for the others is unknown. The table for this sample lists approximately 100,000 clones; 92% of them were counted only once. The top ten constitute roughly 0.5% of the sample. The material was CD4+ or CD8+ T cells sorted from blood, obtained in a trial of the OX40 agonist ivuxolimab. These receptors originate from an adult with an advanced solid tumor such as melanoma, head and neck, liver or kidney cancer.

The chain recombines TRBV6-5 with TRBJ1-4; no clear D. Germline-derived CDR1 and CDR2 are MNHEY and SVGAGI. Trimming cost V 7 bases and J 2 bases, with 11 bases left between them. The CDR3 loop spans 14 amino acids. CDR3 nucleotides: TGTGCCAGCAAAAAACCGGGTACTAATGAAAAACTGTTTTTT. Its protein product is CASKKPGTNEKLFF.

This clone has only a few counts. The chain couples TRBV6-1 to TRBJ1-5; D possibly corresponds to TRBD1 (5 bases). Deletions cut 3 bases from V and 7 bases from J, with 16 bases between. This CDR3 contains 15 residues. Germline CDR1 reads MNHNS; CDR2 reads SASEGT. CDR3 DNA sequence: TGTGCCAGCAGTGAGGTCAGGGAGTGGGGACAGCCCCAGCATTTT. Translation gives CASSEVREWGQPQHF.